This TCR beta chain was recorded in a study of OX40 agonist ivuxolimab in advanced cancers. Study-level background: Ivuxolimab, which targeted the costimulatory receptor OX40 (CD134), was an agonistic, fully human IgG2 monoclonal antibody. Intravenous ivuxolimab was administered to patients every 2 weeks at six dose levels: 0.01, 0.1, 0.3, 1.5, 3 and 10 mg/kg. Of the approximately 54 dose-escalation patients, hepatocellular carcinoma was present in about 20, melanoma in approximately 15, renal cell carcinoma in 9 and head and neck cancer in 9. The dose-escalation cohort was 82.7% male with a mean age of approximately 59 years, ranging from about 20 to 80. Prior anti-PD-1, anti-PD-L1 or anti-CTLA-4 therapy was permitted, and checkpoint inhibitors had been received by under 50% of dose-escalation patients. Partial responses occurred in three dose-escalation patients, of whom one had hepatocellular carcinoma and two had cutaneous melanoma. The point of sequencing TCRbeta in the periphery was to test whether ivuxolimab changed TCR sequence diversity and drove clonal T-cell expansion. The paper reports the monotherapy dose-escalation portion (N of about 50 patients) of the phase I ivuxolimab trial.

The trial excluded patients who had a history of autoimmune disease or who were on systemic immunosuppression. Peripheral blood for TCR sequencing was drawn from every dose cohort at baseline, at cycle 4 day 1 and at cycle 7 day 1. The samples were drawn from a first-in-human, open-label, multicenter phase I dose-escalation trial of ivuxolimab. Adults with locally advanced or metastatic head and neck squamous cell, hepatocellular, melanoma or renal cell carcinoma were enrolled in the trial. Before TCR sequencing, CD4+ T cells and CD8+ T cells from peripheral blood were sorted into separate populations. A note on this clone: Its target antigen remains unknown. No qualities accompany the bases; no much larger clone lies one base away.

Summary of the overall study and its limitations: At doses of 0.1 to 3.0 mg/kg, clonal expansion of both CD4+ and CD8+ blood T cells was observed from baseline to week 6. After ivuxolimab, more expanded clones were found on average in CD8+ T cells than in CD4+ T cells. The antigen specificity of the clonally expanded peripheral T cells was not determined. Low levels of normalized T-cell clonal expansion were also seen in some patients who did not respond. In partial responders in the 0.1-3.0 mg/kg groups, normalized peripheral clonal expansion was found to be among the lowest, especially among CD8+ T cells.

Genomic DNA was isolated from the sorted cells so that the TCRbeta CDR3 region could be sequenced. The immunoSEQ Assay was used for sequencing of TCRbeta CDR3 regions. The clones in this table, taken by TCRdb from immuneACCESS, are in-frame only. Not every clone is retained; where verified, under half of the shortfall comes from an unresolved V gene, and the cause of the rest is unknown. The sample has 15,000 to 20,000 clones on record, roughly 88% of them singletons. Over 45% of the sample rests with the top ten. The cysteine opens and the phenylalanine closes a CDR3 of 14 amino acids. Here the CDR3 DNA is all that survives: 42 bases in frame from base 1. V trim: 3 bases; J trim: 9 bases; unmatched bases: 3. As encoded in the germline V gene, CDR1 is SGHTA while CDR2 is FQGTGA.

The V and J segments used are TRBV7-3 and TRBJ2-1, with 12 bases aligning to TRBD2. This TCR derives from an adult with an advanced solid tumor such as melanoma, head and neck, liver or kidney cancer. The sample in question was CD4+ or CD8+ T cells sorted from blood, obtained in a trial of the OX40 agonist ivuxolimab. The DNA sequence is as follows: TGTGCCAGCAGCTTGACTAGCGGGAGTGGTGAGCAGTTCTTC. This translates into CASSLTSGSGEQFF.